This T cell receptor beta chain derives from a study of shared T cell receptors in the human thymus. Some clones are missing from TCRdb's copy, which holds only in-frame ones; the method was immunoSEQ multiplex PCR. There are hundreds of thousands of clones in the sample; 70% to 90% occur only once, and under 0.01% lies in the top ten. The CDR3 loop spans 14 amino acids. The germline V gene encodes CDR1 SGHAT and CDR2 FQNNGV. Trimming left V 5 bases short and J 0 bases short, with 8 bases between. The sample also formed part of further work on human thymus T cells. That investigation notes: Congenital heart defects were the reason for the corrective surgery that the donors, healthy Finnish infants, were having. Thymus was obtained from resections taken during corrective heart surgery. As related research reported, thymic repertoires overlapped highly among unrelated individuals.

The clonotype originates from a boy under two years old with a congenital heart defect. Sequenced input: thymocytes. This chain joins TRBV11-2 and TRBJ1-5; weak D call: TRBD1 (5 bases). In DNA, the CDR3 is TGTGCCAGCAGCACCAGGGATAGCAATCAGCCCCAGCATTTT. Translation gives CASSTRDSNQPQHF.